The rows below give T cell receptor beta chains drawn from one sample of a study of early T cells in non-severe SARS-CoV-2 infection. Each CDR3 protein is one row after TCRdb ran MiXCR on the 5' RACE reads. The table lists some 38,000 distinct CDR3 sequences, roughly 5.6% of them singletons. Sequenced sample: whole blood. The origin of the receptors is an adult who was a healthcare worker with PCR-confirmed SARS-CoV-2 infection or an uninfected control (not recorded which). Each CDR3 is given with its conserved first and last residue. D genes are given only for firm matches. The size of a clone is reported for some rows only, either as once, few or many, or as a class for expanded clones.

>many|TRBV12-5|TRBJ2-1|NA
CASGLVPGTNYNEQFF
TGTGCTAGTGGTTTGGTACCAGGGACGAACTACAATGAGCAGTTCTTC
>medium-sized|TRBV7-2|TRBJ2-1|NA
CASSLAHIRTYNEQFF
TGTGCCAGCAGCTTAGCACACATAAGAACTTACAATGAGCAGTTCTTC
>many|TRBV10-1|TRBJ2-3|TRBD1
CASSDRQGGDTQYF
TGCGCCAGCAGTGATAGACAGGGGGGCGATACGCAGTATTTT
>NA|TRBV7-9|TRBJ1-1|NA
CASSPSPRGTEAFF
TGTGCCAGCAGCCCTAGCCCGAGGGGAACTGAAGCTTTCTTT
>many|TRBV20-1|TRBJ1-2|TRBD1
CSAGDRGQQGRGYTF
TGCAGTGCTGGAGACCGGGGACAGCAGGGCCGGGGCTACACCTTC
>NA|TRBV12-3/TRBV12-4|TRBJ1-6|TRBD1
CASSLGQYSPLHF
TGTGCCAGCAGTTTGGGACAGTATTCACCCCTCCACTTT
>NA|TRBV7-9|TRBJ2-7|TRBD1
CASSLGQGEAYF
TGTGCCAGCAGCTTAGGACAGGGAGAAGCATACTTC
>many|TRBV5-1|TRBJ2-3|TRBD2
CASSPLAGTVPDTQYF
TGCGCCAGCAGCCCTCTAGCGGGGACGGTCCCAGATACGCAGTATTTT
>many|TRBV10-3|TRBJ2-3|NA
CAISRGLADSSTDTQYF
TGTGCCATCAGTCGGGGGCTAGCGGACTCTAGCACAGATACGCAGTATTTT
>many|TRBV7-8|TRBJ2-5|NA
CASSLSLSETQYF
TGTGCCAGCAGCTTATCTTTATCCGAGACCCAGTACTTC
>many|TRBV5-1|TRBJ2-5|NA
CASSFFGETQYF
TGCGCCAGCAGCTTTTTCGGAGAGACCCAGTACTTC
>many|TRBV5-1|TRBJ2-7|TRBD2
CASSSVGTSGRYEQYF
TGCGCCAGCAGCTCGGTCGGGACTAGCGGGAGGTACGAGCAGTACTTC
>many|TRBV20-1|TRBJ1-1|NA
CSARAQAHLRLNTEAFF
TGCAGTGCTAGGGCCCAGGCCCACCTCCGCTTGAACACTGAAGCTTTCTTT
>many|TRBV5-4|TRBJ2-5|TRBD1
CASSRRQGVQETQYF
TGTGCCAGCAGTCGACGACAGGGTGTCCAAGAGACCCAGTACTTC
>many|TRBV20-1|TRBJ2-3|NA
CSARTRRTFDTQYF
TGCAGTGCTAGAACCCGACGCACGTTCGATACGCAGTATTTT
>many|TRBV5-1|TRBJ2-6|NA
CASSLQNSGANVLTF
TGCGCCAGCAGCCTACAGAACTCTGGGGCCAACGTCCTGACTTTC
>many|TRBV10-3|TRBJ1-5|NA
CAISQPGTDLVPQHF
TGTGCCATCAGTCAACCCGGGACCGATTTAGTGCCCCAGCATTTT
>many|TRBV20-1|TRBJ2-1|TRBD2
CSAPTSGGGNEQFF
TGCAGTGCTCCAACTAGCGGGGGCGGCAATGAGCAGTTCTTC
>many|TRBV4-3|TRBJ2-3|NA
CASSHQGGPTDTQYF
TGCGCCAGCAGCCACCAAGGGGGACCCACAGATACGCAGTATTTT
>NA|TRBV2|TRBJ1-5|NA
CASRGRGLNQPQHF
TGTGCCAGCAGGGGCAGGGGTCTCAATCAGCCCCAGCATTTT
>many|TRBV11-2|TRBJ2-1|NA
CASSSPGLIYNEQFF
TGTGCCAGCAGCTCCCCGGGACTTATCTACAATGAGCAGTTCTTC
>NA|TRBV7-7|TRBJ2-7|TRBD1
CASSHKQGDEQYF
TGTGCTAGCAGCCATAAACAGGGGGACGAGCAGTACTTC
>many|TRBV10-3|TRBJ1-2|NA
CAISESADRAYGYTF
TGTGCCATCAGTGAGTCGGCAGACAGAGCCTATGGCTACACCTTC
>many|TRBV6-1|TRBJ1-2|NA
CASSDAFPGRNYGYTF
TGTGCCAGCAGTGATGCCTTCCCAGGACGTAACTATGGCTACACCTTC
>few|TRBV18|TRBJ2-2|NA
CASSPRAEADTGELFF
TGTGCCAGCTCACCACGAGCGGAGGCGGACACCGGGGAGCTGTTTTTT
>few|TRBV3-1|TRBJ2-3|NA
CASSQGPTDTQYF
TGTGCCAGCAGCCAAGGGCCCACAGATACGCAGTATTTT
>many|TRBV4-3|TRBJ1-2|NA
CASSQDPDRATGYTF
TGCGCCAGCAGCCAAGATCCGGACCGCGCTACAGGCTACACCTTC
>NA|TRBV5-4|TRBJ2-5|TRBD1
CASSLGQGYQETQYF
TGTGCCAGCAGCTTGGGACAGGGGTACCAAGAGACCCAGTACTTC
>many|TRBV11-2|TRBJ2-3|NA
CASSDNTDTQYF
TGTGCCAGCAGCGACAACACAGATACGCAGTATTTT
>many|TRBV7-9|TRBJ1-2|NA
CASSLGGQGGYTF
TGTGCCAGCAGCTTAGGAGGACAAGGCGGCTACACCTTC
>many|TRBV15|TRBJ2-7|TRBD2
CATSRRVAGGSNEQYF
TGTGCCACCAGCAGGCGAGTAGCGGGAGGTAGCAACGAGCAGTACTTC
>many|TRBV3-1|TRBJ2-7|NA
CASTQQGLTYEQYF
TGTGCCAGCACCCAGCAAGGACTGACCTACGAGCAGTACTTC
>many|TRBV19|TRBJ1-5|TRBD1
CAGRRDRGGQPQHF
TGTGCCGGTAGACGGGACAGGGGAGGGCAGCCCCAGCATTTT
>many|TRBV5-5|TRBJ2-1|NA
CASSLQGGHSNEQFF
TGTGCCAGCAGCCTGCAGGGTGGCCATTCCAATGAGCAGTTCTTC
>many|TRBV30|TRBJ2-2|NA
CAWSTGDWTGELFF
TGTGCCTGGAGTACCGGGGACTGGACCGGGGAGCTGTTTTTT
>many|TRBV18|TRBJ2-7|TRBD1
CASSPPGTGVYEQYF
TGTGCCAGCTCACCACCGGGGACAGGAGTCTACGAGCAGTACTTC
>many|TRBV6-6|TRBJ2-2|TRBD2
CASNKGLLNTGELFF
TGTGCCAGCAACAAGGGACTATTGAACACCGGGGAGCTGTTTTTT
>many|TRBV15|TRBJ2-5|NA
CATSRDGGLGRETQYF
TGTGCCACCAGCAGAGATGGTGGTTTAGGGAGGGAGACCCAGTACTTC
>NA|TRBV7-2|TRBJ2-7|NA
CASSSGGTAYEQYF
TGTGCCAGCAGCTCTGGGGGGACAGCCTACGAGCAGTACTTC
>few|TRBV6-2/TRBV6-3|TRBJ1-4|TRBD1
CASIDPGQNTEKLFF
TGTGCCAGCATCGACCCGGGACAGAACACTGAAAAACTGTTTTTT
>many|TRBV7-9|TRBJ2-2|TRBD2
CASSFKGLAGSNTGELFF
TGTGCCAGCAGCTTCAAGGGACTAGCGGGATCGAACACCGGGGAGCTGTTTTTT
>many|TRBV7-3|TRBJ2-3|NA
CASSSGFTDTQYF
TGTGCCAGCAGCTCAGGCTTCACAGATACGCAGTATTTT
>many|TRBV20-1|TRBJ1-6|NA
CSARTGPLNSPLHF
TGCAGTGCTAGAACTGGACCGCTTAATTCACCCCTCCACTTT
>few|TRBV12-3/TRBV12-4|TRBJ2-7|TRBD2
CASSPSGRNEQYF
TGTGCCAGCAGCCCTAGCGGGAGGAACGAGCAGTACTTC
>few|TRBV3-1|TRBJ2-5|NA
CASSQAWAYQETQYF
TGTGCCAGCAGCCAAGCTTGGGCATACCAAGAGACCCAGTACTTC
>many|TRBV7-9|TRBJ2-3|NA
CASSLVSGTDTQYF
TGTGCCAGCAGCTTAGTTTCTGGCACAGATACGCAGTATTTT
>many|TRBV12-3/TRBV12-4|TRBJ1-4|TRBD1
CASSRGRGEKLFF
TGTGCCAGCAGCAGGGGGCGCGGTGAAAAACTGTTTTTT
>many|TRBV20-1|TRBJ1-5|TRBD1
CSAPRTGENQPQHF
TGCAGTGCTCCTCGGACAGGGGAAAATCAGCCCCAGCATTTT
>many|TRBV5-6|TRBJ1-5|TRBD1
CASSRTGGKDQPQHF
TGTGCCAGCAGCCGGACAGGGGGCAAGGATCAGCCCCAGCATTTT
>many|TRBV18|TRBJ2-7|TRBD2
CASSRGTSGYEQYF
TGTGCCAGCTCACGCGGGACTAGCGGGTACGAGCAGTACTTC
>many|TRBV7-9|TRBJ1-5|NA
CASSPSNSNQPQHF
TGTGCCAGCAGCCCCTCTAATAGCAATCAGCCCCAGCATTTT
>NA|TRBV11-2|TRBJ1-2|TRBD1
CASSSDRIYGYTF
TGTGCCAGCAGCTCGGACAGGATCTATGGCTACACCTTC
>few|TRBV6-1|TRBJ2-5|TRBD1
CASSEAHGPGQGKLTQYF
TGTGCCAGCAGTGAAGCGCATGGCCCCGGACAGGGGAAATTGACCCAGTACTTC
>NA|TRBV19|TRBJ2-7|TRBD2
CASSSRGGDEQYF
TGTGCCAGTAGTTCCCGGGGGGGCGACGAGCAGTACTTC
>many|TRBV20-1|TRBJ2-3|NA
CSARVPPSADTQYF
TGCAGTGCTAGAGTACCCCCTAGCGCAGATACGCAGTATTTT